These 21 T cell receptor beta chains share one sample of origin, sequenced in a study of cytomegalovirus exposure and HLA in healthy donors. Clones were read by immunoSEQ multiplex PCR, and TCRdb kept only the in-frame ones, dropping some. The sample includes roughly 65,000 clones, approximately 94% of them seen just once. Sample: PBMCs. These receptors were collected from a man younger than 30 in good health and CMV-seropositive.

The chain joins TRBV9 to TRBJ2-5; no firm D call. Germline CDR1 and CDR2: SGDLS and YYNGEE. The CDR3 extends over 14 amino acids. V was shortened by 0 bases and J by 1 base, with 7 bases between the two germline ends. CDR3 residues: CASSVEAFQETQYF. The CDR3 DNA reads TGTGCCAGCAGCGTAGAAGCTTTCCAAGAGACCCAGTACTTC. Combining the CDR3 with reference TRBV9 and TRBJ2-5 gives the whole variable domain DSGVTQTPKHLITATGQRVTLRCSPRSGDLSVYWYQQSLDQGLQFLIQYYNGEERAKGNILERFSAQQFPDLHSELNLSSLELGDSALYFCASSVEAFQETQYFGPGTRLLVL.

The rearrangement links TRBV4-1 to TRBJ1-5, with a possible D match to TRBD1 (5 bases). The CDR3 is made up of 15 amino acids. V was pared by 0 bases and J by 7 bases, with 13 bases between. The V gene's germline CDR1 is MGHRA and CDR2 YSYEKL. The CDR3 DNA reads as TGCGCCAGCAGCCAAGAGCAGGGCGTGGACCAGCCCCAGCATTTT. This gives the protein CASSQEQGVDQPQHF.

The rearrangement joins TRBV27 to TRBJ1-5, with 8 bases fitting TRBD1. Germline assignment: CDR1 MNHEY and CDR2 SMNVEV (reference sequence). Germline trimming cut 3 bases from V and 6 bases from J; bases unmatched to any gene: 4. The CDR3 runs to 14 residues. The CDR3 DNA sequence: TGTGCCAGCAGTTTCGCACAGGGGGGTCAGCCCCAGCATTTT. It translates to CASSFAQGGQPQHF.

This clone is a singleton in its sample. The CDR3 sequence: CASSLSLTSETYEQYF. CDR3 in DNA: TGTGCCAGCAGCCTCTCGCTGACTAGCGAAACCTACGAGCAGTACTTC. The chain couples TRBV13 to TRBJ2-7; 8 nucleotides agree with TRBD2. V lost 5 bases and J lost 2; bases outside the gene matches: 11. The V gene's germline CDR1 is PRHDT and CDR2 FYEKMQ (reference sequence). This CDR3 has 16 amino acids.

V is TRBV28 and J is TRBJ1-5; 7 nucleotides agree with TRBD1. Trimming removed 5 bases from V and 2 bases from J; junction bases left unmatched: 6. CDR3 size: 15 residues. Germline CDR1 is MDHEN and CDR2 is SYDVKM. The CDR3 region is CASSPPDRGNQPQHF. As DNA, the CDR3 is TGTGCCAGCAGTCCCCCCGACAGGGGCAATCAGCCCCAGCATTTT.

V is TRBV6-5 and J is TRBJ2-2; D is unclear. The germline V gene encodes CDR1 MNHEY and CDR2 SVGAGI. The CDR3 is 13 residues long. V was clipped by 6 bases and J by 5 bases, with 10 bases between them. The CDR3 nucleotides are TGTGCCAGCAGGGTACTAAGGACCGGGGAGCTGTTTTTT. Translated: CASRVLRTGELFF.

This chain uses TRBV7-2 with TRBJ1-2; TRBD1 matches at 7 bases. The CDR3 sequence is 18 residues long. Trimming removed 4 bases from V and 4 bases from J; junction bases left unmatched: 18. Germline V gene lookup returns CDR1 SGHTA and CDR2 FQGNSA. CDR3 DNA sequence: TGTGCCAGCAGCTACTCCGGGACAGCTTACGCCCTTGTCTATGGCTACACCTTC. Its translation is CASSYSGTAYALVYGYTF.

The DNA of the CDR3 is TGTGCGCGAGAAGAGGGATCCGGGGAGCTGTTTTTT. Translating gives CAREEGSGELFF. The chain uses TRBV30 and TRBJ2-2; D might be TRBD2 (5 bases). Germline V lookup: CDR1 GTSNPN, CDR2 SVGIG (reference sequence). The length of the CDR3 is 12 residues. Based on the CDR3 plus reference TRBV30 and TRBJ2-2, the full variable domain is SQTIHQWPATLVQPVGSPLSLECTVEGTSNPNLYWYRQAAGRGLQLLFYSVGIGQISSEVPQNLSASRPQDRQFILSSKKLLLSDSGFYLCAREEGSGELFFGEGSRLTVL.

The CDR3 loop reads CSARGGQGRFF. For the CDR3, the DNA is TGCAGTGCTAGAGGTGGGCAGGGGAGGTTTTTT. The J gene is TRBJ1-4, the V gene TRBV20-1; D perhaps matches TRBD1 (6 bases). Germline V gene data show CDR1 as DFQATT and CDR2 as SNEGSKA (reference sequence). The V end was cut by 1 base, the J end by 16 bases, with 13 bases between. The CDR3 spans 11 residues.

The J gene is TRBJ1-2, the V gene TRBV18, with TRBD1 as a possible D gene (5 bases). V was trimmed by 3 bases and J by 4 bases, leaving 15 bases between them. CDR3 size: 15 residues. Germline assignment: CDR1 KGHSH and CDR2 LQKENI. This CDR3 is CASSPIGTDAYGYTF. The CDR3 coding sequence is TGTGCCAGCTCACCGATCGGGACTGATGCCTATGGCTACACCTTC. Variable domain in full (rest from reference TRBV18 and TRBJ1-2): NAGVMQNPRHLVRRRGQEARLRCSPMKGHSHVYWYRQLPEEGLKFMVYLQKENIIDESGMPKERFSAEFPKEGPSILRIQQVVRGDSAAYFCASSPIGTDAYGYTFGSGTRLTVV.

This clone has only a few counts. The J gene is TRBJ2-4, the V gene TRBV6-5, with no clear D. V lost 0 bases and J lost 5, with 8 bases in between. The CDR3 consists of 14 residues. CDR1 is MNHEY and CDR2 is SVGAGI in the germline V gene. CDR3 loop: CASSYSYRENIQYF. The CDR3 nucleotides are TGTGCCAGCAGTTACTCGTACCGGGAAAACATTCAGTACTTC.

This clone was detected only once. The chain employs TRBV28 and TRBJ1-1; TRBD1 matches at 7 bases. CDR3 size: 14 residues. Germline V gene data show CDR1 as MDHEN and CDR2 as SYDVKM. J gave up 3 bases and V 3 bases, and 4 bases lay outside the gene matches. The CDR3 here is CASSLKGAYTEAFF. In nucleotides, the CDR3 is TGTGCCAGCAGTTTGAAGGGGGCCTACACTGAAGCTTTCTTT.

The chain has TRBV27 and TRBJ2-1, with 8 bases fitting TRBD2. V was pared by 4 bases and J by 3 bases, with 11 bases of the junction left unmatched. CDR1 and CDR2 (germline): MNHEY, SMNVEV (reference sequence). The CDR3 covers 17 residues. In DNA form, the CDR3 reads TGTGCCAGCAGTTCCCGCGGCCGACTAGCGAACTACAATGAGCAGTTCTTC. It is translated as CASSSRGRLANYNEQFF.

CDR3 amino acids: CASRQRTGTGQETQYF. The CDR3 region has the DNA TGTGCCAGCAGACAAAGGACAGGGACGGGACAAGAGACCCAGTACTTC. The chain is built from TRBV6-6 and TRBJ2-5, with 8 bases that match TRBD1. The CDR3 totals 16 residues. The V gene end was trimmed by 6 bases and the J gene end by 2 bases; junction bases not matched to a gene: 11. Germline values: CDR1 MNHNY, CDR2 SVGAGI (reference sequence).

This clone has only a few counts. V and J are TRBV29-1 and TRBJ1-2; the D gene is possibly TRBD1 (5 bases). In germline, CDR1 is SQVTM, CDR2 ANQGSEA. The CDR3 is 14 residues long. V was pared by 0 bases and J by 2 bases, with 10 bases between. In DNA, the CDR3 is TGCAGCGTTGAAGATGGGTCAGGGAACTATGGCTACACCTTC. Protein product: CSVEDGSGNYGYTF.

The rearrangement uses TRBV28 and TRBJ2-7; a possible D gene is TRBD1 (5 bases). The CDR3 is 12 residues long. With 7 bases removed from V and 7 bases from J, the gap between germline ends came to 14 bases. From germline, CDR1 is MDHEN and CDR2 SYDVKM. The CDR3 here is CASTTQGEEQYF. The CDR3, as DNA: TGTGCCAGCACCACCCAGGGTGAGGAGCAGTACTTC.

This clone occurred a few times. The chain carries TRBV19 and TRBJ1-3; weak D call: TRBD1 (5 bases). Trimming removed 7 bases from V and 2 bases from J, with 12 bases in between. The CDR3 spans 14 residues. The germline V gene has CDR1 LNHDA and CDR2 SQIVND (reference sequence). This CDR3 reads CASKEPGAGNTIYF. The DNA for the CDR3 is TGTGCCAGTAAGGAACCGGGGGCTGGAAACACCATATATTTT. Using reference TRBV19 and TRBJ1-3 for the parts outside the CDR3, the full variable domain is DGGITQSPKYLFRKEGQNVTLSCEQNLNHDAMYWYRQDPGQGLRLIYYSQIVNDFQKGDIAEGYSVSREKKESFPLTVTSAQKNPTAFYLCASKEPGAGNTIYFGEGSWLTVV.

V usage is TRBV30 and J usage is TRBJ1-6; TRBD1 is a possible D gene (5 bases). V lost 0 bases to trimming and J lost 0 bases, with 15 bases between them. The length of the CDR3 is 18 residues. Germline CDR1 and CDR2: GTSNPN and SVGIG (reference sequence). The CDR3 loop is CAWSVPGGAGSYNSPLHF. In DNA, the CDR3 is TGTGCCTGGAGTGTACCTGGTGGGGCCGGCTCCTATAATTCACCCCTCCACTTT.

CDR3 sequence (DNA): TGTGCCAGCACCCCGACAGAGAAACCCTACGAGCAGTACTTC. Translated, it gives CASTPTEKPYEQYF. The chain is built from TRBV7-9 and TRBJ2-7; D might be TRBD1 (5 bases). The V end lost 7 bases, the J end lost 2 bases, and 15 bases lay between the germline ends. Per germline, CDR1 SEHNR and CDR2 FQNEAQ (reference sequence). The CDR3 is 14 residues long.

V gene TRBV4-1 combines with J gene TRBJ1-1, with D possibly matching TRBD1 (5 bases). Trimming cost V 4 bases and J 4 bases, with 19 bases left between them. The CDR3 is 16 residues long. CDR1 is MGHRA and CDR2 is YSYEKL in the germline V gene. The CDR3, as DNA: TGCGCCAGCAGCCTTCTACAAGCAGGGTTTGGCACTGAAGCTTTCTTT. It codes for CASSLLQAGFGTEAFF.

J is TRBJ2-7 and V is TRBV6-5, with 7 bases aligning to TRBD2. Per germline, CDR1 MNHEY and CDR2 SVGAGI. Trimming at V came to 3 bases and at J to 5 bases, leaving 7 bases not matched to a gene. The CDR3 runs 14 residues. DNA for the CDR3: TGTGCCAGCAGTTATGGCGGGAGACGCGACGAGCAGTACTTC. Protein sequence: CASSYGGRRDEQYF.